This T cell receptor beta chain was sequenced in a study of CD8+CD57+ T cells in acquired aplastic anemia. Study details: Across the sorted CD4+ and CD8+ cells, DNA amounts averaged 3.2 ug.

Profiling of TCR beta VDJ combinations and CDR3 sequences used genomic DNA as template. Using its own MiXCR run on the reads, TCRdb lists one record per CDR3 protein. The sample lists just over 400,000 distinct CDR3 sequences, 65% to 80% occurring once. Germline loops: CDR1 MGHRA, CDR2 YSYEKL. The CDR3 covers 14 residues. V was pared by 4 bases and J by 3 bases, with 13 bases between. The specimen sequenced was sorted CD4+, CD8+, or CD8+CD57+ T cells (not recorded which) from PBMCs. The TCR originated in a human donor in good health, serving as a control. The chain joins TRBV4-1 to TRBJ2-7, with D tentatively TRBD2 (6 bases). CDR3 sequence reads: CASSRTLTSYEQYF. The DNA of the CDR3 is TGCGCCAGCAGCCGGACCCTGACTAGCTACGAGCAGTACTTC.